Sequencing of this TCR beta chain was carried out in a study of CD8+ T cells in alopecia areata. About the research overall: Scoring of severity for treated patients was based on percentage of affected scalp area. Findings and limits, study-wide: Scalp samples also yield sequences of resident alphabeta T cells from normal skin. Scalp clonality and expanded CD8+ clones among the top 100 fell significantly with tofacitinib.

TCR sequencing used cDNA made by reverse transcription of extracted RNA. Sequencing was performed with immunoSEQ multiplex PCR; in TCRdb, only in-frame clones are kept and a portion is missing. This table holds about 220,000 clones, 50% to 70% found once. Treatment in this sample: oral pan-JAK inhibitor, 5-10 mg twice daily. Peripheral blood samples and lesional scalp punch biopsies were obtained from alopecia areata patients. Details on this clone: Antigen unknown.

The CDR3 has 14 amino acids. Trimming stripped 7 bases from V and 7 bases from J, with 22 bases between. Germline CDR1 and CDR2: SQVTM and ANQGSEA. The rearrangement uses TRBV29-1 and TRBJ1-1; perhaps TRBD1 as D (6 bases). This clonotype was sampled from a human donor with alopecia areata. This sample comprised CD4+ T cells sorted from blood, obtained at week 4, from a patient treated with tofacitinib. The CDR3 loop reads CSGLGLQGRGEAFF. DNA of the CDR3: TGCAGCGGCCTAGGCCTCCAGGGGCGGGGTGAAGCTTTCTTT.